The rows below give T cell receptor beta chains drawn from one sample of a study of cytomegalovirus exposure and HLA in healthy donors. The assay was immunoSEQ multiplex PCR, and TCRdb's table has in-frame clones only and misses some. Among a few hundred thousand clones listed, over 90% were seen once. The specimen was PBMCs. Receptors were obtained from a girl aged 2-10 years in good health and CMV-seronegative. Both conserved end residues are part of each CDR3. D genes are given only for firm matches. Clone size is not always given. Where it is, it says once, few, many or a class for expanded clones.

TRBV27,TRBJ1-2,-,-,TGTGCCAGCAGTTTTCGGGAGGCAGCCGAGGCCTTCTTC,CASSFREAAEAFF
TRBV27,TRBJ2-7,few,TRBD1,TGTGCCAGCAGTCCCTCCGGACAGGGGATTTACGAGCAGTACTTC,CASSPSGQGIYEQYF
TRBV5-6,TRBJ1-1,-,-,TGTGCCAGCAGCCAGGATGCAGGGTGGAACACTGAAGCTTTCTTT,CASSQDAGWNTEAFF
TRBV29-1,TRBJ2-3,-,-,TGCAGCGTTGCCGACTTAGATACGCAGTATTTT,CSVADLDTQYF
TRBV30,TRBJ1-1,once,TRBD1,TGTGCCTGGAGTCCCCCTGGACAGGGCGTTGGAGCTTTCTTT,CAWSPPGQGVGAFF
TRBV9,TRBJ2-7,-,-,TGTGCCAGCAGCGTAGTGGACAGCCCCTGGGAGCAGTACTTC,CASSVVDSPWEQYF
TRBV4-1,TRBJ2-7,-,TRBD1,TGCGCCAGCAGCCAAGATTGGCGCGACAGGGGGACCTACGAGCAGTACTTC,CASSQDWRDRGTYEQYF
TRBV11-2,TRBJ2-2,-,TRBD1,TGTGCCAGCAGCTCAACAGGGGCGTACACCGGGGAGCTGTTTTTT,CASSSTGAYTGELFF
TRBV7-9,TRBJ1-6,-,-,TGTGCCAGCAGCTTAGGCGATTCACCCCTCCACTTT,CASSLGDSPLHF
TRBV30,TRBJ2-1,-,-,TGTGCCTCAGGGACACCCAGCTCCTACAATGAGCAGTTCTTC,CASGTPSSYNEQFF
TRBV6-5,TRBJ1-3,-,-,TGTGCCAGCACGTTACAGGGAGTGTCTGGAAACACCATATATTTT,CASTLQGVSGNTIYF
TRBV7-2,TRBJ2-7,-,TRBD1,TGTGCCAGCAACCGACAGGGGGCATCGTACGAGCAGTACTTC,CASNRQGASYEQYF
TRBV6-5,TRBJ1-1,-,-,TGCGCCAGCAGACATCCCGGTTCTCCAGGGACTGAAGCTTTCTTT,CASRHPGSPGTEAFF
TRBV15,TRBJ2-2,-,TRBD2,TGTGCCACCAGCAGAGGACCGAACATTAGCGGGAGTGGAAACACCGGGGAGCTGTTTTTT,CATSRGPNISGSGNTGELFF
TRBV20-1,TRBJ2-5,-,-,TGCAGTGCTAGATACGGGGAGACCCAGTACTTC,CSARYGETQYF
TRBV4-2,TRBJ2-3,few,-,TGTGCCAGCAGCCAAGAAACGGGGGTTTCAGATACGCAGTATTTT,CASSQETGVSDTQYF
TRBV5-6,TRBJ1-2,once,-,TGTGCCAGCAGCGAGACAGGACCCTATGGCTACACCTTC,CASSETGPYGYTF
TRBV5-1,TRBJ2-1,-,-,TGCGCCAGCAGCTTGACAGGAAATGAGCAGTTCTTC,CASSLTGNEQFF
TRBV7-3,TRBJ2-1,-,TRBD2,TGTGCCAGCAGCTCGCGGTCTGGGGGGGCCTACAATGAGCAGTTCTTC,CASSSRSGGAYNEQFF
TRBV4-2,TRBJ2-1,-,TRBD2,TGTGCCAGCAGCACGGGGGGGCCAAATGAGCAGTTCTTC,CASSTGGPNEQFF
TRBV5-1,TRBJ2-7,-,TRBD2,TGCGCCAGCAGCTTCTTTTCCGCGGTCAGCGGGAGTAGCGACGAGCAGTACTTC,CASSFFSAVSGSSDEQYF
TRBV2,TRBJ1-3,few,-,TGTGCCAGCAGTGAATGGCACTCTGGAAACACCATATATTTT,CASSEWHSGNTIYF
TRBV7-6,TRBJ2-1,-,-,TGTGCCAGCAGCGGGCGGGACGGGCCATTTGAGCAGTTCTTC,CASSGRDGPFEQFF
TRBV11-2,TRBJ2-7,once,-,TGTGCCAGCAGCTCCCAAACAGGGAATTACGAGCAGTACTTC,CASSSQTGNYEQYF
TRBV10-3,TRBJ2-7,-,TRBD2,TGTGCCATCAGACCGGGACTAGCGGGAGGGTACGAGCAGTACTTC,CAIRPGLAGGYEQYF
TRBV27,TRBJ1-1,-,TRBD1,TGTGCCAGCACTAAGGGGGCGTTAACTTTCTTT,CASTKGALTFF
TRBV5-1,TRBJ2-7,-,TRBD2,TGCGCCAGCAGCTTGGGGCTGGCGGGGGGGGTTTCTGAGCAGTACTTC,CASSLGLAGGVSEQYF
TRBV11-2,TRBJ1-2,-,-,TGTGCCAGCAGCTTAGAATCAACTAACTATGGCTACACCTTC,CASSLESTNYGYTF
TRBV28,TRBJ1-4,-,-,TGTGCCAGCCGGGGAGGAAGTGAAAAACTGTTTTTT,CASRGGSEKLFF
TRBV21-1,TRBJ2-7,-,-,TGTGCCAGCAGCAAAGGAGGGGGTAACGAGCAGTACTTC,CASSKGGGNEQYF
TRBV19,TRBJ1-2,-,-,TGTGCCAGTAGTATAGAACCGAGCAGGCATGGCTACACCTTC,CASSIEPSRHGYTF
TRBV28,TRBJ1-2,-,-,TGTGCCAGCAGTTTCCTGGGGGGGACCTATGGCTACACCTTC,CASSFLGGTYGYTF
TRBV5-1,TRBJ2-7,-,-,TGCGCCAGCAGCCCGGGACTTAATCCCGGGGGCTCCTACGAGCAGTACTTC,CASSPGLNPGGSYEQYF
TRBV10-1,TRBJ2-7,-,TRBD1,TGCGCCTCGGGACAGGGGATATACGAGCAGTACTTC,CASGQGIYEQYF
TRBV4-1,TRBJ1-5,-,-,TGCGCCAGCAGCCAAGAGGGCGGGGGCGCGGGGAATCAGCCCCAGCATTTT,CASSQEGGGAGNQPQHF
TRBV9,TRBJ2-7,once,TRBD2,TGTGCCAGCAGCAACCCACGAGCGGGGACCTCCTACGAGCAGTACTTC,CASSNPRAGTSYEQYF
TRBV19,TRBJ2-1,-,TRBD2,TGTGCCAGTAGGGCCCGGACTAGCGGGACGGAGGAGCAGTTCTTC,CASRARTSGTEEQFF
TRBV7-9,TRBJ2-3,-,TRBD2,TGTGCCAGCAGCTTAGCGGTTAGCGGGAACACAGATACGCAGTATTTT,CASSLAVSGNTDTQYF
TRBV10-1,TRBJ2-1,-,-,TGCGCCAGCAGTGAGTCCACCTACAATGAGCAGTTCTTC,CASSESTYNEQFF
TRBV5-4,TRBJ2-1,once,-,TGTGCCAGCAGCCAGACAGGTGACGGGTGGGATGAGCAGTTCTTC,CASSQTGDGWDEQFF
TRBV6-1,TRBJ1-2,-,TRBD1,TGTGCCAGCAACAGGGGACCCTTGGCCGATGGCTACACCTTC,CASNRGPLADGYTF
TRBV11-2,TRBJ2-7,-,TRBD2,TGTGCCAGCAGCCAGACTAGCAGCTACGAGCAGTACTTC,CASSQTSSYEQYF
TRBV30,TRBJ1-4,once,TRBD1,TGTGCCTGGAGTTTCAGGGGGAGGGAAAAACTGTTTTTT,CAWSFRGREKLFF
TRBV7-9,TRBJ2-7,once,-,TGTGCCACGAGTGGAGGGCACTCCTACGAGCAGTACTTC,CATSGGHSYEQYF
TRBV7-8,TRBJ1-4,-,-,TGTGCCAGCAGCTTAGCGCTCACTGCAACTAATGAAAAACTGTTTTTT,CASSLALTATNEKLFF
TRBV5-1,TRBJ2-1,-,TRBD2,TGCGCCAGCAGCTTGGCTAGCGGGGGGGCGCACAATGAGCAGTTCTTC,CASSLASGGAHNEQFF
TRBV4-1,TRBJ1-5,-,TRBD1,TGCGCCAGCAGCCAAGTGGGACAGGGTTGGCCCCAGCATTTT,CASSQVGQGWPQHF
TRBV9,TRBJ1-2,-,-,TGTGCCAGCGGCCTTGGCTACACCTTC,CASGLGYTF
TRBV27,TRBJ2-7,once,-,TGTGCCAGCAGTTTGGTGGGGGCCCACGAGCAGTACTTC,CASSLVGAHEQYF
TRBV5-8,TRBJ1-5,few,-,TGTGCCAGCAGCTTGGCCTTGAGGGTGATATCCAATCAGCCCCAGCATTTT,CASSLALRVISNQPQHF
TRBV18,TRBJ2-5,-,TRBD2,TGTGCCAGCTCACTCCTGACTAGCGGGGGCCAAGAGACCCAGTACTTC,CASSLLTSGGQETQYF